The 15 T cell receptor beta chains in this list originate from one sample, sequenced in a study of molecular identifiers for immune sequencing clone quantification. One entry per CDR3 protein, called by TCRdb with MiXCR from the PCR reads. The sample has some 65,000 distinct CDR3 sequences, roughly 20% seen once. The sample comprised naive CD8+ T cells from blood, with Jurkat cell RNA spiked in. Noted subset: FACS-sorted CD8+CD4-CCR7+CD45RA+ naive T cells. The receptor source for this set is a human donor in good health. Some libraries in this study had Jurkat cell RNA spiked in.

This clonotype has at least ten counts. This chain connects TRBV2 to TRBJ2-2; D perhaps matches TRBD1 (5 bases). The CDR3 length is 17 residues. V lost 10 bases to trimming and J lost 2 bases, with 23 bases between them. Per germline, CDR1 SNHLY and CDR2 FYNNEI. DNA of the CDR3: TGTGCCAAATCCTATCCCACAACGACAGCTAACACCGGGGAGCTGTTTTTT. Translation gives CAKSYPTTTANTGELFF.

The table lists this clonotype with many counts. The J gene is TRBJ2-1, the V gene TRBV4-1; D is possibly TRBD1 (5 bases). Trimming took off 0 bases at V and 2 bases at J, with 17 bases between the two ends. The CDR3 is 18 amino acids. The germline V gene encodes CDR1 MGHRA and CDR2 YSYEKL. The CDR3 protein is CASSQDSAGHKTYNEQFF. As DNA, the CDR3 is TGCGCCAGCAGCCAAGACAGTGCCGGACACAAGACCTACAATGAGCAGTTCTTC.

This clonotype was counted at least ten times. The chain uses TRBV28 and TRBJ2-7; possibly TRBD2 for D (5 bases). This CDR3 contains 14 residues. The germline CDR1 and CDR2 sequences are MDHEN and SYDVKM. V lost 4 bases, J lost 2 bases, and 12 bases lay in between. The CDR3 here is CASSSSGETYEQYF. The CDR3 DNA follows: TGTGCCAGCAGTTCGTCCGGGGAAACCTACGAGCAGTACTTC.

The CDR3 is CATSRRGLAGADTQYF. Here the CDR3 DNA reads TGTGCCACCAGCCGAAGGGGACTAGCGGGAGCAGATACGCAGTATTTT. This rearrangement joins TRBV15 to TRBJ2-3; TRBD2 agrees at 14 bases. This CDR3 has 16 residues. Germline V gene data show CDR1 as LNHNV and CDR2 as YYDKDF (reference sequence). Trimming removed 5 bases from V and 4 bases from J; junction bases left unmatched: 5.

This clonotype was counted at least ten times. The rearrangement uses TRBV29-1 and TRBJ2-7; the D is unclear. V was clipped by 4 bases and J by 4 bases, with 14 bases between them. CDR1 is SQVTM, CDR2 ANQGSEA, per germline. The CDR3 spans 13 residues. As DNA, the CDR3 is TGCAGCGTTGTAGGGCAGGAAACTTACGAGCAGTACTTC. Translated, it gives CSVVGQETYEQYF.

This clonotype appeared many times. The rearrangement links TRBV6-5 to TRBJ1-4; TRBD1 might be the D (6 bases). The CDR3 is made up of 15 amino acids. V shed 4 bases and J shed 7 bases, with 16 bases lying between them. Per germline, CDR1 MNHEY and CDR2 SVGAGI. The CDR3 is CASSSSGVLGEKLFF. The CDR3 coding sequence is TGTGCCAGCAGTTCCTCAGGGGTCTTGGGTGAAAAACTGTTTTTT.

This clonotype was detected only a few times. This sequence joins TRBV4-3 and TRBJ2-7; no firm D call. Germline values: CDR1 LGHNA, CDR2 YSLEER. The CDR3 runs 16 residues. Trimming pared 0 bases from V and 1 base from J, leaving 13 bases between. CDR3 sequence reads: CASSQDSTGPSYEQYF. In DNA, the CDR3 is TGCGCCAGCAGCCAAGATTCGACTGGTCCTTCCTACGAGCAGTACTTC.

The rearrangement joins TRBV6-2 or TRBV6-3 to TRBJ2-7; TRBD1 is a possible D gene (5 bases). CDR3 length: 17 residues. V lost 6 bases to trimming and J lost 0 bases, with 21 bases between them. Germline loops: CDR1 MNHEY, CDR2 SVGEGT. The chain's CDR3 is CASRTEMVGASSYEQYF. The CDR3 nucleotides read TGTGCCAGCAGAACAGAGATGGTTGGGGCCAGCTCCTACGAGCAGTACTTC.

Ten or more counts support this clonotype. An end of the junction does not agree with germline; a read error may underlie this. The J gene is TRBJ2-2, the V gene TRBV2, with D perhaps TRBD1 (6 bases). Germline CDR1 and CDR2: SNHLY and FYNNEI. The CDR3 spans 12 residues. The CDR3 region has the DNA TGTGCCAGCAGGGAAGGGGGAGCGGAGCTGTTTTTT. Its translation: CASREGGAELFF.

This clonotype was recorded at least ten times. The rearrangement joins TRBV4-1 to TRBJ2-1, with unresolved D. In germline, CDR1 is MGHRA, CDR2 YSYEKL. The CDR3 spans 14 residues. V was pared by 0 bases and J by 8 bases, with 11 bases between. Here the CDR3 DNA reads TGCGCCAGCAGCCAAGAGAGACACGATGATGAGCAGTTCTTC. It specifies CASSQERHDDEQFF.

The chain joins TRBV11-2 to TRBJ2-7; 10 nucleotides align to TRBD1. Trimming cost V 1 base and J 5 bases; bases outside gene matches: 8. The CDR3 totals 16 residues. The germline CDR1 and CDR2 sequences are SGHAT and FQNNGV. CDR3 nucleotide sequence: TGTGCCAGCAGCTTAGTGTGGACAGGGGGTCGGGACGAGCAGTACTTC. It codes for CASSLVWTGGRDEQYF.

A few counts support this clonotype. This could be a read error, since a much larger clone is one nucleotide away. The gene calls are TRBV20-1 and TRBJ2-7; 9 nucleotides align to TRBD1. Germline CDR1 DFQATT, CDR2 SNEGSKA (reference sequence). This CDR3 is 16 amino acids long. The CDR3 spells CSARPRDRVVFYGQYF. In DNA form, the CDR3 reads TGCAGTGCTAGACCCCGGGACAGGGTTGTATTCTACGGGCAGTACTTC.

This clonotype was observed at least ten times. The chain is built from TRBV23-1 and TRBJ2-1; 9 bases align to TRBD1. TRBV23-1 is treated as an ORF (open reading frame) with a function not yet certain. This CDR3 spans 17 amino acids. Unmatched junction bases numbered 11, after V lost 3 bases and J lost 5 bases. CDR3: CASSHDLRTGAHNEQFF. The DNA of the CDR3 is TGCGCCAGCAGTCATGATTTGAGGACAGGGGCCCACAATGAGCAGTTCTTC.

The gene calls are TRBV7-9 and TRBJ2-7, with a possible D match to TRBD2 (5 bases). Germline CDR1 and CDR2: SEHNR and FQNEAQ (reference sequence). The CDR3 has 14 residues. V was pared by 5 bases and J by 3 bases, with 14 bases between. This chain's CDR3 is CASSLGPAGYEQYF. The CDR3 bases are TGTGCCAGCAGCCTCGGACCGGCGGGCTACGAGCAGTACTTC. The variable domain in full, with the rest retrieved from reference TRBV7-9 and TRBJ2-7, is DTGVSQNPRHKITKRGQNVTFRCDPISEHNRLYWYRQTLGQGPEFLTYFQNEAQLEKSRLLSDRFSAERPKGSFSTLEIQRTEQGDSAMYLCASSLGPAGYEQYFGPGTRLTVT.

With respect to this clonotype: One end of the junction fails to match germline, which may point to a read error. The V call is TRBV12-3 or TRBV12-4, the J call TRBJ1-2; D is unresolved. There are 13 residues in the CDR3. The CDR3 spells CASSLSVTYGCTF. The CDR3 DNA sequence: TGTGCCAGCAGTTTGTCTGTAACCTATGGCTGCACCTTC.